This TCR beta chain was captured by sequencing in a study of regulatory T cells in long-lasting Graves disease. Trimming took 4 bases from V and 1 from J, leaving 11 bases between them. The CDR3 is 14 residues long. The germline CDR1 and CDR2 sequences are SGDLS and YYNGEE. The table lists this clonotype with many counts. Stated time point: newly diagnosed GD, antithyroid drugs for less than 3 months. PBMCs provided the RNA from which the TCR library was made. By American Thyroid Association guidelines, Graves' disease was diagnosed in the cohort. CDR3-region Arm-PCR and iRepertoire HTBI primers produced the TCR beta libraries. One entry per CDR3 protein, called by TCRdb with MiXCR from the multiplex PCR reads. This table has 550,000 to 600,000 distinct CDR3 sequences, roughly a sixth appearing once. This sample was shared with a second study, whose subject was T cells in Graves' hyperthyroidism and ophthalmopathy.

This TCR came from a man younger than 30 with Graves disease. Sequencing was performed on peripheral blood mononuclear cells (PBMCs), taken at new diagnosis, from a patient treated with antithyroid drugs. V gene TRBV9 combines with J gene TRBJ1-1; D uncertain. CDR3 loop: CASSTGERNTEAFF. The CDR3 DNA follows: TGTGCCAGCAGCACCGGTGAGCGGAACACTGAAGCTTTCTTT.